This entry concerns a single TCR beta chain. Its specific antigen is unknown. Qualities for individual bases were not recorded, and no much larger clone is one base off. This sample was taken from a study of T cell repertoires in cytomegalovirus infection (dated by TCRdb to the late 2010s). Context from the whole study: Donor HLA type was relevant to the analysis, as public TCR beta signatures indicated carriage of CMV infection together with the matching HLA type.

These reads were obtained on an Illumina HiSeq 1500. TCRdb's own reprocessing of the public reads used fastp at Q25 and MiXCR and kept productive beta chains. Duplicate CDR3 protein sequences are folded into a single record with the most common DNA and genes. The sample yields about 180,000 distinct CDR3 sequences; approximately 14% were counted once. In total, the top ten clones hold 27% of the sample. Summary of the overall study and its limitations: In the ex vivo response, HLA-C-restricted CMV-specific TCR beta clonotypes were dominant, and in two of eight donors the single most frequent clonotype came from this HLA-C-restricted group. Carriers of CMV infection plus the relevant HLA type were discriminated by the cumulative frequency of public TCR beta family members in the study cohort and in an independent roughly 400-donor cohort.

This receptor was taken from a human donor in good health (CMV status not recorded). Some clones in this sample may be carry-over from other donors' samples. The sequenced sample consisted of PBMCs.

The CDR3 here reads CASVTSGGHEQFF. The DNA reads TGTGCCAGCGTTACTAGCGGGGGCCATGAGCAGTTCTTC. The rearranged segments are TRBV2 and TRBJ2-1, with 11 central nucleotides matching TRBD2. The germline V gene provides CDR1 SNHLY and CDR2 FYNNEI. For this chain, trimming is 8 bases at the V end and 8 bases at the J end, and the number of junction bases without a gene match is 5. From cysteine to phenylalanine, the CDR3 is 13 amino acids long. Only the CDR3 region is kept as DNA, spanning 39 bases read in frame from base 1.